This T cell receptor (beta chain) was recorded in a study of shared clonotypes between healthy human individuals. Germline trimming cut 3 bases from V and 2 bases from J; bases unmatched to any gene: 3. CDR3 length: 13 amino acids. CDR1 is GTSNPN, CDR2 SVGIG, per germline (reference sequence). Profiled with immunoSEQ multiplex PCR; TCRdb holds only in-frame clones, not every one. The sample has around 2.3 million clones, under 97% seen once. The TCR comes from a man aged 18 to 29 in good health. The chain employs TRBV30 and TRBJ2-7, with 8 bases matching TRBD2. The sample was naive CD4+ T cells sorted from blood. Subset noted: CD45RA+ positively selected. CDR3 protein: CAWSPRGAYEQYF. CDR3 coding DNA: TGTGCCTGGAGCCCGCGGGGGGCCTACGAGCAGTACTTC.